A single sample gave rise to the 20 T cell receptor beta chains below, sequenced in a study of breast tumors, draining lymph nodes, adjacent tissues. Each CDR3 protein gets one entry after TCRdb re-called the multiplex PCR reads with MiXCR. This sample carries 15,000 or so distinct CDR3 sequences, roughly 45% of them seen once, and the ten largest clones take 13%. Sequencing was done on a sample of tumor-adjacent breast tissue. The receptors shown here come from a female donor with breast cancer. Some clones in this sample may be carry-over from other donors' samples.

Sample share makes this clonotype medium-sized. This rearrangement joins TRBV6-1 to TRBJ1-2; 10 bases agree with TRBD1. The J segment lost 4 bases and the V segment lost 6 bases, leaving 14 bases of the junction unmatched. The germline CDR1 and CDR2 sequences are MNHNS and SASEGT. The CDR3 runs to 17 residues. The chain's CDR3 is CASSHTDRGSKPYGYTF. In nucleotides, the CDR3 is TGTGCCAGCAGCCACACGGACAGGGGGTCGAAGCCCTATGGCTACACCTTC.

Here the CDR3 reads CASSLRTDRGAEQYF. CDR3 DNA sequence: TGCGCCAGCAGCTTGCGAACAGACAGGGGAGCCGAGCAGTACTTC. The chain joins TRBV5-1 to TRBJ2-7; TRBD1 aligns across 8 bases. J gave up 6 bases and V 1 base, and 9 bases lay outside the gene matches. The length of the CDR3 is 15 residues. Looked up from germline, CDR1 is SGHRS and CDR2 is YFSETQ.

This clonotype was recorded at least ten times. The chain carries TRBV19 and TRBJ1-1; tentative D call: TRBD1 (6 bases). The CDR3 length is 14 residues. The germline V and J ends were trimmed by 1 base and 4 bases, with 10 bases remaining between them. Germline-derived CDR1 and CDR2 are LNHDA and SQIVND (reference sequence). The CDR3 nucleotides are TGTGCCAGTAGTATAGGGGCACAGGGCACTGAAGCTTTCTTT. Translating it yields CASSIGAQGTEAFF.

This clonotype was seen a handful of times. This chain uses TRBV6-2 or TRBV6-3 with TRBJ1-6; TRBD1 matches 7 bases. Trimming removed 8 bases from V and 9 bases from J; junction bases left unmatched: 10. CDR1 is MNHEY, CDR2 SVGEGT, per germline. This CDR3 spans 14 amino acids. CDR3 region: CASGRQGSASPLHF. The CDR3 DNA reads as TGTGCCAGCGGTAGACAGGGCTCGGCTTCACCCCTCCACTTT.

V is TRBV20-1 and J is TRBJ2-5; 15 nucleotides match TRBD2. Germline loops: CDR1 DFQATT, CDR2 SNEGSKA (reference sequence). The CDR3 runs 18 residues. Trimming removed 1 base from V and 5 bases from J; junction bases left unmatched: 11. CDR3 bases: TGCAGTGCTAGAGCCGCGGGACTAGCGGGAGGTCAGGGGGAGACCCAGTACTTC. The encoded protein is CSARAAGLAGGQGETQYF.

The rearrangement joins TRBV10-3 to TRBJ2-7; 10 bases are a match to TRBD1. The CDR3 contains 14 residues. The V gene end was trimmed by 2 bases and the J gene end by 4 bases; junction bases not matched to a gene: 2. Per the germline V gene, CDR1 is ENHRY and CDR2 is SYGVKD. The chain's CDR3 is CAISEKGQGYEQYF. The CDR3 region has the DNA TGTGCCATCAGTGAGAAGGGACAGGGGTACGAGCAGTACTTC.

The chain combines TRBV2 with TRBJ2-1, with TRBD2 matching 11 bases. The germline V gene encodes CDR1 SNHLY and CDR2 FYNNEI. The junction had 5 bases not matched to a gene; V was cut back by 6 bases and J by 4 bases. The CDR3 spans 15 residues. The CDR3 nucleotides are TGTGCCAGCAGGGGGACTAGCGGTAGATACAATGAGCAGTTCTTC. Its translation: CASRGTSGRYNEQFF.

The chain employs TRBV7-4 and TRBJ2-2; TRBD2 matches 8 bases. Germline assignment: CDR1 SGHVT and CDR2 SQSDAQ. The CDR3 length is 15 residues. Unmatched junction bases numbered 4, after V lost 4 bases and J lost 3 bases. CDR3 coding DNA: TGTGCCAGCAGCTCGGGACTAGGGGACACCGGGGAGCTGTTTTTT. Residues: CASSSGLGDTGELFF.

As concerns this clonotype: A read error is possible here, since a much larger clone lies one base away. The rearrangement joins TRBV19 to TRBJ1-1; D is undetermined. Germline assignment: CDR1 LNHDA and CDR2 SQIVND (reference sequence). Trimming pared 6 bases from V and 0 bases from J, leaving 23 bases between. There are 18 residues in the CDR3. CDR3 DNA: TGTGCCAGTAGCCAGATCCGAGTGGCCGTGACGATGAACACTGAAGCTTTCTTT. Its translation: CASSQIRVAVTMNTEAFF.

The chain recombines TRBV7-2 with TRBJ2-1; TRBD2 is a possible D gene (6 bases). The CDR3 covers 16 residues. V dropped 3 bases and J dropped 3 bases, with 15 bases sitting between them. Per the germline V gene, CDR1 is SGHTA and CDR2 is FQGNSA. The CDR3 DNA is TGTGCCAGCAGCTTTATAGGCAAAGCGGGCTACAATGAGCAGTTCTTC. It specifies CASSFIGKAGYNEQFF. The full variable domain, in which reference TRBV7-2 and TRBJ2-1 provide the parts outside the CDR3, is GAGVSQSPSNKVTEKGKDVELRCDPISGHTALYWYRQSLGQGLEFLIYFQGNSAPDKSGLPSDRFSAERTGGSVSTLTIQRTQQEDSAVYLCASSFIGKAGYNEQFFGPGTRLTVL.

CDR3 protein: CASSSTGGSYEQYF. CDR3 bases: TGTGCCAGCAGCTCCACCGGGGGGAGCTACGAGCAGTACTTC. J is TRBJ2-7 and V is TRBV7-2, with 7 bases matching TRBD2. This CDR3 region has 14 residues. The junction had 6 bases not matched to a gene; V was cut back by 4 bases and J by 3 bases. CDR1 and CDR2 from the germline V gene are SGHTA and FQGNSA.

This clonotype was recorded many times. J is TRBJ1-1 and V is TRBV6-5; no clear D. The germline CDR1 and CDR2 sequences are MNHEY and SVGAGI. V was pared by 5 bases and J by 2 bases, with 12 bases between. CDR3 size: 14 residues. In nucleotides, the CDR3 is TGTGCCAGCAGTCTCAACGGGGTAAACACTGAAGCTTTCTTT. It yields the protein CASSLNGVNTEAFF.

In its sample, this clonotype ranks as medium-sized. The genes are TRBV20-1 and TRBJ2-3, with D uncertain. V was pared by 0 bases and J by 0 bases, with 10 bases between. The CDR3 runs 15 residues. Germline values: CDR1 DFQATT, CDR2 SNEGSKA (reference sequence). The CDR3 sequence: CSARDLVASTDTQYF. Written as DNA, the CDR3 is TGCAGTGCTAGAGATTTGGTAGCCAGCACAGATACGCAGTATTTT.

By sample share, this clonotype is medium-sized. The chain joins TRBV2 to TRBJ2-7; no clear D gene. V lost 0 bases to trimming and J lost 6 bases, with 6 bases between them. Germline V gene sequence: CDR1 SNHLY, CDR2 FYNNEI. The CDR3 is made up of 12 amino acids. CDR3 coding DNA: TGTGCCAGCAGTGAAGCGCATTTCGAGCAGTACTTC. It encodes CASSEAHFEQYF.

This clonotype was picked up many times. This chain connects TRBV6-1 to TRBJ2-7, with D perhaps matching TRBD1 (5 bases). V lost 8 bases and J lost 0, with 5 bases in between. This CDR3 has 11 amino acids. CDR1 and CDR2 (germline): MNHNS, SASEGT. CDR3 sequence: CASDSSYEQYF. CDR3 coding DNA: TGTGCCAGCGACAGCTCCTACGAGCAGTACTTC.

This clonotype occurred a few times. The V and J genes are TRBV20-1 and TRBJ2-7; 8 nucleotides line up with TRBD2. The V gene's germline CDR1 is DFQATT and CDR2 SNEGSKA (reference sequence). V shed 3 bases and J 9 bases; nucleotides not matched to a gene: 13. CDR3 length equals 14 residues. CDR3 sequence reads: CSASRGRTQLVQYF. The CDR3 DNA follows: TGCAGTGCTAGCCGCGGGAGGACACAACTAGTGCAGTACTTC.

In this sample, this clonotype is medium-sized. The chain is built from TRBV7-8 and TRBJ1-5, with D maybe TRBD1 (6 bases). Trimming shortened V by 5 bases and J by 2 bases, and 16 bases separated the two germline ends. CDR1 SGHVS and CDR2 FQNEAQ come from the germline V gene. The CDR3 is 16 amino acids. The CDR3 coding sequence is TGTGCCAGCAGCCGATTCAGGGGCATTGGCAATCAGCCCCAGCATTTT. Translating gives CASSRFRGIGNQPQHF.

In its sample, this clonotype is medium-sized. The chain links TRBV12-3 or TRBV12-4 to TRBJ1-2, with D possibly TRBD1 on 6 matching bases. V dropped 5 bases and J dropped 11 bases, with 18 bases sitting between them. The CDR3 sequence is 13 residues long. The CDR3 is CASSKVPTQGYTF. The CDR3 nucleotides are TGTGCCAGCAGTAAAGTCCCCACACAGGGTTACACCTTC.

This sequence joins TRBV7-2 and TRBJ2-5; D uncertain. Trimming stripped 6 bases from V and 4 bases from J, with 15 bases between. This CDR3 contains 14 residues. From germline, CDR1 is SGHTA and CDR2 FQGNSA. This CDR3 reads CASRPGGTAETQYF. CDR3 sequence (DNA): TGTGCCAGCAGGCCAGGTGGCACTGCAGAGACCCAGTACTTC.

The sample holds many counts of this clonotype. The chain links TRBV6-1 to TRBJ2-3; TRBD2 matches 9 bases. The V segment lost 7 bases and the J segment 4 bases; nucleotides outside the gene matches: 9. Per the germline V gene, CDR1 is MNHNS and CDR2 is SASEGT. The CDR3 has 15 amino acids. CDR3 sequence: CASKPGAGGADTQYF. The CDR3 DNA sequence: TGTGCCAGCAAGCCCGGAGCGGGAGGCGCAGATACGCAGTATTTT.